This TCR beta chain was identified during a study of blood T cell repertoires in COVID-19 (TCRdb year 2020). For the study in its entirety: Collaborator samples came from the United States, Italy and Spain and covered acute and convalescent phases of COVID-19. The prospective study material was composed of cDNA or gDNA derived from T cells, B-cell-depleted T cells, or PBMCs. Deeply sampled blood TCRbeta repertoires from subjects exposed to, actively infected with, or recovered from COVID-19 were included in the dataset. The repertoires were made available in a free public database intended to serve as a resource for research on the immune response to SARS-CoV-2. Samples were obtained from the ongoing ImmuneRACE study (first 160 participants) and from 950 to 1,500 subjects provided by 6 global collaborators. A de-identified subject ID, COVID-19 status, age in years and sex were almost always included in the sample metadata. Where available, HLA class I and class II types were obtained from metadata supplied by the sample provider rather than from assay-based typing. Summary of the overall study and its limitations: Clinical and demographic metadata were provided uncurated, with the amount varying by source and participant.

Collaborating institutions collected whole blood in K2EDTA tubes following their own protocols. Collaborator samples were shipped for TCRbeta analysis as frozen whole blood, isolated PBMCs, or DNA extracted from either sample type. Points on this clone: Its antigen is unknown. Base qualities are not recorded, but no much larger clone differs from it by a single base.

Looking up the germline V gene yields CDR1 MDHEN and CDR2 SYDVKM. From cysteine to phenylalanine, the CDR3 is 12 amino acids long. CDR3 DNA only is kept here, 36 bases in frame from base 1. Trimming accounts for 6 bases at V and 4 bases at J, while the number of junction bases matched to no gene is 2. TCRbeta CDR3 regions were amplified from genomic DNA using the immunoSEQ Assay, a bias-controlled multiplex PCR. For the original study's pipeline: Nucleated cell counts per sample were estimated from amplification of reference gene primers within the assay. To quantify the absolute abundance of each unique TCRbeta CDR3 rearrangement, sequence reads were collapsed and filtered. For each sample, productive Simpson clonality was calculated as the square root of Simpson's diversity index across productive rearrangements. Imported from immuneACCESS, the table was reduced by TCRdb to in-frame sequences with V and J called. These copies leave out some clones; in studies compared against another copy, an unresolved V gene accounts for under half, and the cause of the remainder is not known. D and trimming were read from the DNA, whereas the V and J calls and clone size are those reported in that table. The sample profile shows approximately 82,000 clones; about 89% of them were found once. Roughly 13% of the sample lies in the top ten.

This sequence uses TRBV28 and TRBJ1-2; TRBD1 matches 7 bases in the middle. Material: peripheral blood. The TCR comes from a man in his sixties or seventies with active or convalescent COVID-19. The CDR3 has the sequence CASRGQLYGYTF. The nucleotide sequence is TGTGCCAGCAGGGGACAGCTCTATGGCTACACCTTC.